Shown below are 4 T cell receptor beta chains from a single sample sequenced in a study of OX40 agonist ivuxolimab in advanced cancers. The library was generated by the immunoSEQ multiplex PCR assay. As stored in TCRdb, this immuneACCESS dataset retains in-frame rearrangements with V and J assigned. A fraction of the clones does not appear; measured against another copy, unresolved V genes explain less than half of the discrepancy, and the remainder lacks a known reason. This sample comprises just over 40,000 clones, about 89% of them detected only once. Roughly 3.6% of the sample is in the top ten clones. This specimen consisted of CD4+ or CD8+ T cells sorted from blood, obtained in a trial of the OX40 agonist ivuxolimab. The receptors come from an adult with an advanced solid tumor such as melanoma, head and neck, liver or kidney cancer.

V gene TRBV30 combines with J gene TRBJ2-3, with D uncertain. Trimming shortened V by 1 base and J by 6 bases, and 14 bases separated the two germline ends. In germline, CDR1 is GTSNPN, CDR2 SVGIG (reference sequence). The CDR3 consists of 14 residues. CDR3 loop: CAWSAALQADTQYF. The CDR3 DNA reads TGTGCCTGGAGTGCAGCCCTGCAGGCGGATACGCAGTATTTT.

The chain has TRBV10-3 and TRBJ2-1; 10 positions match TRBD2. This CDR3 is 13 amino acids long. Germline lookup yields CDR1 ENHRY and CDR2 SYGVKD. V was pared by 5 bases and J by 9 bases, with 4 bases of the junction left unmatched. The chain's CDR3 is CAISPGLASEQFF. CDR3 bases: TGTGCCATCAGTCCGGGACTAGCGTCTGAGCAGTTCTTC.

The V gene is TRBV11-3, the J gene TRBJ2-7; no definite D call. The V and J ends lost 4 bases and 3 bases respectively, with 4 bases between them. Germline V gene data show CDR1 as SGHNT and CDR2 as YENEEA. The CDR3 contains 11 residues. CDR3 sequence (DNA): TGTGCCAGCAGCTCCTACTACGAGCAGTACTTC. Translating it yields CASSSYYEQYF.

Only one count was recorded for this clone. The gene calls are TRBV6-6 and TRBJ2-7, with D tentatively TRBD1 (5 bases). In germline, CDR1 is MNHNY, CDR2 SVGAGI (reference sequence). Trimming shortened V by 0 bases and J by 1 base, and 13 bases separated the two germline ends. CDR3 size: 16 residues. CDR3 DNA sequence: TGTGCCAGCAGTTACTCGAGTTGGACATATTCCTACGAGCAGTACTTC. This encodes CASSYSSWTYSYEQYF.